Reported below is one T cell receptor (beta chain). Trimming removed 4 bases at V and 4 bases at J, with 10 bases between. CDR1 is SEHNR and CDR2 is FQNEAQ in the germline V gene (reference sequence). CDR3 size: 14 residues. The sample originates from a study of blood T cell repertoires in COVID-19. For the study at large: PBMCs, B-cell-depleted T cells, or T cells were the source of the cDNA or gDNA that made up the material.

Authors' analysis steps: By means of reference gene primer amplification, nucleated cell counts were estimated. This table comes from immunoSEQ multiplex PCR, and its TCRdb copy is limited to in-frame clones, with some not included. V, J and clone size derive from that table, while D and trimming were established from the DNA sequence. Of about 300,000 clones in the sample, 85% to 90% were seen once. Clinical history as reported by participants underpinned cohort assignment. The V and J genes are TRBV7-9 and TRBJ1-4; D may be TRBD1 (6 bases). The clonotype comes from a man under 40 who had recovered from COVID-19. Sample: PBMCs or T cells enriched from blood (not recorded which). CDR3 loop: CASSSDRFNEKLFF. The CDR3 nucleotides are TGTGCCAGCAGCTCAGACAGGTTTAATGAAAAACTGTTTTTT.